These 24 T cell receptor beta chains share one sample of origin, sequenced in a study of T cells in Graves' hyperthyroidism and ophthalmopathy. Researchers amplified the TCR beta CDR3 regions from RNA transcripts. RT-PCR in the first round (using the HTBI primer set) targeted the TCR CDR3. Each CDR3 protein gets one entry after TCRdb re-called the multiplex PCR reads with MiXCR. The sample includes some 570,000 distinct CDR3 sequences, approximately 14% of them seen just once. The sequenced sample was blood. All receptors derive from a woman aged 18-35 years with Graves' ophthalmopathy.

The chain recombines TRBV7-8 with TRBJ2-2; TRBD2 is a possible D gene (5 bases). Trimming removed 2 bases from V and 4 bases from J, with 11 bases in between. This CDR3 has 15 residues. The V gene's germline CDR1 is SGHVS and CDR2 FQNEAQ. CDR3: CASSLNLAVTGELFF. For the CDR3, the DNA is TGTGCCAGCAGCTTAAATCTAGCTGTCACCGGGGAGCTGTTTTTT.

This chain uses TRBV19 with TRBJ2-1, with 10 nucleotides matching TRBD2. The V segment lost 5 bases and the J segment 8 bases; nucleotides outside the gene matches: 6. This CDR3 contains 14 residues. Germline lookup yields CDR1 LNHDA and CDR2 SQIVND (reference sequence). CDR3 residues: CASSLGTSVDEQFF. Written as DNA, the CDR3 is TGTGCCAGTAGTCTAGGGACTAGCGTCGATGAGCAGTTCTTC.

In its sample, this clonotype was seen many times. The CDR3 sequence: CASSLSMGGRVYEQYF. The CDR3 nucleotides are TGTGCCAGCAGTTTATCGATGGGCGGGAGAGTCTACGAGCAGTACTTC. This rearrangement joins TRBV27 to TRBJ2-7, with 7 bases aligning to TRBD2. The V gene end was trimmed by 0 bases and the J gene end by 3 bases; junction bases not matched to a gene: 8. Germline values: CDR1 MNHEY, CDR2 SMNVEV (reference sequence). The CDR3 loop spans 16 amino acids.

This chain uses TRBV20-1 with TRBJ1-3, with 7 bases lining up with TRBD1. Germline V CDR1 and CDR2: DFQATT, SNEGSKA (reference sequence). The V gene end was trimmed by 3 bases and the J gene end by 3 bases; junction bases not matched to a gene: 8. This CDR3 is built from 15 residues. CDR3 residues: CSARWAGGGGNTIYF. As DNA, the CDR3 is TGCAGTGCTAGGTGGGCAGGGGGAGGTGGAAACACCATATATTTT.

This clonotype came up a few times. The chain recombines TRBV19 with TRBJ1-5, with 8 bases fitting TRBD1. In germline, CDR1 is LNHDA, CDR2 SQIVND (reference sequence). The CDR3 sequence is 14 residues long. With V trimmed by 6 bases and J by 6 bases, 7 bases remained unmatched. CDR3 region: CASRLGQGSQPQHF. The CDR3 region has the DNA TGTGCCAGTAGGTTAGGACAGGGAAGTCAGCCCCAGCATTTT.

The V and J genes are TRBV27 and TRBJ2-1, with D tentatively TRBD1 (5 bases). Trimming took off 2 bases at V and 7 bases at J, with 12 bases between the two ends. CDR1 MNHEY and CDR2 SMNVEV come from the germline V gene (reference sequence). The CDR3 is 14 amino acids. The CDR3 sequence is CASSLGSGWNEQFF. The CDR3 region has the DNA TGTGCCAGCAGTTTAGGTTCAGGGTGGAATGAGCAGTTCTTC.

This chain links TRBV4-2 with TRBJ2-3; the D gene is possibly TRBD1 (6 bases). CDR1 and CDR2 from the germline V gene are LGHNA and YNFKEQ. V was trimmed by 4 bases and J by 1 base, leaving 21 bases between them. The CDR3 length is 18 residues. The DNA for the CDR3 is TGTGCCAGCAGCCCCCGCCTTCCGACAGGCCCACGCACAGATACGCAGTATTTT. Protein product: CASSPRLPTGPRTDTQYF.

This clonotype was detected many times. The V call is TRBV11-1, the J call TRBJ2-7; 12 positions agree with TRBD2. Germline V gives CDR1 SGHAT, CDR2 FQDESV (reference sequence). With V trimmed by 6 bases and J by 1 base, 4 bases remained unmatched. The CDR3 extends over 15 amino acids. CDR3 residues: CASSSTSGRSYEQYF. The CDR3 DNA sequence: TGTGCCAGCAGTTCTACTAGCGGGAGGTCCTACGAGCAGTACTTC.

This clonotype was counted many times. This chain uses TRBV6-5 with TRBJ1-1, with a weak D call TRBD1 (5 bases). Germline V lookup: CDR1 MNHEY, CDR2 SVGAGI. V was shortened by 0 bases and J by 1 base, with 9 bases between the two germline ends. This CDR3 region has 15 residues. CDR3 residues: CASSYSRQKNTEAFF. In nucleotides, the CDR3 is TGTGCCAGCAGTTACTCGCGACAGAAGAACACTGAAGCTTTCTTT.

In this sample, this clonotype turned up many times. The chain has TRBV12-3 or TRBV12-4 and TRBJ2-1; 8 bases fit TRBD1. After removal of 5 bases from V and 6 bases from J, the junction contained 3 bases not matched to a gene. The CDR3 consists of 13 residues. The CDR3 here is CASSRDRTNEQFF. In nucleotides, the CDR3 is TGTGCCAGCAGTAGGGACAGGACCAATGAGCAGTTCTTC.

The chain has TRBV2 and TRBJ2-7; TRBD1 is a possible D gene (5 bases). CDR3 length: 14 residues. Trimming took off 8 bases at V and 0 bases at J, with 14 bases between the two ends. Germline CDR1 and CDR2: SNHLY and FYNNEI. The CDR3 nucleotides read TGTGCCAGCGGCAGGGCTACGAGCTCCTACGAGCAGTACTTC. Its protein is CASGRATSSYEQYF.

This clonotype was found many times. In DNA form, the CDR3 reads TGTGCCAGCAGTCTCCGGGACAGGGGCTACGAGCAGTACTTC. Translation: CASSLRDRGYEQYF. V gene TRBV12-3 or TRBV12-4 combines with J gene TRBJ2-7; 10 nucleotides agree with TRBD1. V lost 5 bases to trimming and J lost 3 bases; unmatched junction nucleotides: 4. The CDR3 totals 14 residues.

In this sample, this clonotype turned up a few times. The chain uses TRBV6-1 and TRBJ2-7; D is uncertain. Germline V CDR1 and CDR2: MNHNS, SASEGT. The V end was cut by 2 bases, the J end by 3 bases, with 11 bases between. This CDR3 is 14 amino acids long. Written as DNA, the CDR3 is TGTGCCAGCAGTGAACCGGACGGAAACTACGAGCAGTACTTC. Translated: CASSEPDGNYEQYF.

This clonotype was detected ten times or more. The chain has TRBV7-9 and TRBJ2-7; D might be TRBD2 (7 bases). Germline V gives CDR1 SEHNR, CDR2 FQNEAQ (reference sequence). CDR3 size: 16 residues. Trimming pared 5 bases from V and 2 bases from J, leaving 19 bases between. The CDR3 loop reads CASSQPHGGQTYEQYF. CDR3 coding DNA: TGTGCCAGCAGCCAGCCACACGGGGGGCAAACCTACGAGCAGTACTTC.

This clonotype appeared many times. The chain carries TRBV28 and TRBJ2-7; D call uncertain. V was clipped by 3 bases and J by 3 bases, with 12 bases between them. Germline values: CDR1 MDHEN, CDR2 SYDVKM. The CDR3 contains 14 residues. This CDR3 is CASSFPPGSYEQYF. DNA of the CDR3: TGTGCCAGCAGTTTCCCGCCAGGAAGCTACGAGCAGTACTTC.

This clonotype was seen more than once but under ten times. The V gene is TRBV4-1, the J gene TRBJ2-3; TRBD2 is a possible D gene (6 bases). Germline CDR1 MGHRA, CDR2 YSYEKL. This CDR3 spans 11 amino acids. V was shortened by 8 bases and J by 6 bases, with 9 bases between the two germline ends. CDR3 DNA sequence: TGCGCCAGCGGGAGGTCCGATACGCAGTATTTT. Translation: CASGRSDTQYF.

This clonotype occurred many times. This chain connects TRBV28 to TRBJ2-7; D call uncertain. The CDR3 is 13 amino acids. From germline, CDR1 is MDHEN and CDR2 SYDVKM. V dropped 3 bases and J dropped 8 bases, with 14 bases sitting between them. The CDR3, as DNA: TGTGCCAGCAGTTTGGACCCTCCGGGCCAGCAGTACTTC. It translates to CASSLDPPGQQYF.

In the case of this clonotype: Since a much larger clone is just one base distant, this may be a read error. V and J are TRBV12-3 or TRBV12-4 and TRBJ1-1; no definite D call. CDR3 size: 12 residues. CDR3: CASSVQSSEASF. The CDR3 nucleotides read TGTGCCAGCAGTGTTCAGAGCTCTGAAGCTTCCTTT.

This clonotype was seen only a few times. CDR3 in DNA: TGCAGCGGTGGACTAGCGGGTAGGGATACGCAGTATTTT. Translated, it gives CSGGLAGRDTQYF. This sequence joins TRBV29-1 and TRBJ2-3; TRBD2 agrees at 11 bases. The CDR3 is 13 amino acids. Germline V gives CDR1 SQVTM, CDR2 ANQGSEA. The J segment lost 6 bases and the V segment lost 7 bases, leaving 6 bases of the junction unmatched.

This clonotype was seen ten or more times. V and J are TRBV7-6 and TRBJ1-1; a weak D match, TRBD1 (6 bases). CDR1 SGHVS and CDR2 FNYEAQ come from the germline V gene. Trimming removed 1 base at V and 4 bases at J, with 13 bases between. The CDR3 runs 15 residues. The CDR3 is CASSLVQGRSTEAFF. DNA of the CDR3: TGTGCCAGCAGCTTAGTTCAGGGGCGGAGCACTGAAGCTTTCTTT.

This clonotype was observed at least ten times. This chain joins TRBV2 and TRBJ1-4; D not resolved. The germline V gene has CDR1 SNHLY and CDR2 FYNNEI. This CDR3 spans 12 amino acids. Trimming took off 7 bases at V and 8 bases at J, with 11 bases between the two ends. The CDR3, as DNA: TGTGCCAGCACCCCGGTTCAGGAAAAACTGTTTTTT. This codes for CASTPVQEKLFF.

At least ten counts were recorded for this clonotype. J is TRBJ2-2 and V is TRBV5-1; D is possibly TRBD1 or TRBD2 (5 bases each). The CDR3 runs to 15 residues. V was cut by 5 bases and J by 9 bases, with 20 bases left in between. CDR1 is SGHRS and CDR2 is YFSETQ in the germline V gene. CDR3 nucleotide sequence: TGCGCCAGCAGGTATCGGGACCAAGAAGGCAGGGAGCTGTTTTTT. It yields the protein CASRYRDQEGRELFF.

This clonotype was detected a few times. The chain recombines TRBV4-1 with TRBJ2-2, with 8 positions matching TRBD1. CDR3 length: 15 amino acids. V was pared by 4 bases and J by 0 bases, with 1 base of the junction left unmatched. Germline loops: CDR1 MGHRA, CDR2 YSYEKL. This chain's CDR3 is CASSPTGANTGELFF. CDR3 bases: TGCGCCAGCAGCCCGACAGGGGCGAACACCGGGGAGCTGTTTTTT.

This clonotype was recorded at least ten times. This rearrangement joins TRBV9 to TRBJ1-3; maybe TRBD1 (5 bases). Between the trimmed V and J ends, which lost 4 bases and 0 bases, there was a span of 14 bases. Germline CDR1 is SGDLS and CDR2 is YYNGEE. The CDR3 is 16 residues long. The CDR3 bases are TGTGCCAGCAGCATAACAGACAGACACTCTGGAAACACCATATATTTT. Its translation is CASSITDRHSGNTIYF.